This T cell receptor (beta chain) was captured by sequencing in a study of control samples from healthy donors and cancer patients. Generated by immunoSEQ multiplex PCR, the TCRdb table keeps only in-frame clones and is missing some. The table records fewer than 200,000 clones, 90% to 95% of them present only once. Germline lookup yields CDR1 KGHDR and CDR2 SFDVKD. J lost 8 bases, V lost 5 bases, and 6 bases had no gene match. This CDR3 contains 15 residues. J is TRBJ2-1 and V is TRBV24-1; TRBD1 matches 12 bases. This sequence originates from a man aged 18-30 years in good health. Sequencing used blood. The CDR3 nucleotides are TGTGCCACCAGTGTTTTAGGGACAGGGGGCCATGAGCAGTTCTTC. Translated, it gives CATSVLGTGGHEQFF.